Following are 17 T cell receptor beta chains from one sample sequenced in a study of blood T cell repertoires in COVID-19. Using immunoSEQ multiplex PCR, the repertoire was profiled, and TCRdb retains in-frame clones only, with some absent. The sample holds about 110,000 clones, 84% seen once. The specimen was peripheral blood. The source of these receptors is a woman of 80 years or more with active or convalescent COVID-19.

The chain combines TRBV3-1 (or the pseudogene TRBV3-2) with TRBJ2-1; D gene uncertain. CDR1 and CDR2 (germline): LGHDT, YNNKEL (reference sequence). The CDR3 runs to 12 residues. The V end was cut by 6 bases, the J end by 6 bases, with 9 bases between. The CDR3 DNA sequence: TGTGCCAGCAGGCGGAGTACCAATGAGCAGTTCTTC. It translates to CASRRSTNEQFF.

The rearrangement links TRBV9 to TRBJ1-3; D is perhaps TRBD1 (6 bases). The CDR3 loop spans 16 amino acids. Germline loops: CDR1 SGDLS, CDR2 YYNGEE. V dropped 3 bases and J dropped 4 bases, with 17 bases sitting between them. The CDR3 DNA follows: TGTGCCAGCAGCGGAGAAATCAGGGGACCAGGAAACACCATATATTTT. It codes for CASSGEIRGPGNTIYF.

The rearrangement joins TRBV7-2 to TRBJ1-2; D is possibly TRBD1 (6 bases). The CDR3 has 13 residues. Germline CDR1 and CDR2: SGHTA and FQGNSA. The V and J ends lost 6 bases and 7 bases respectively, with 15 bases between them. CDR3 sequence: CASSPDRTGGYTF. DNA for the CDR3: TGTGCCAGCAGTCCCGACAGGACTGGTGGCTACACCTTC.

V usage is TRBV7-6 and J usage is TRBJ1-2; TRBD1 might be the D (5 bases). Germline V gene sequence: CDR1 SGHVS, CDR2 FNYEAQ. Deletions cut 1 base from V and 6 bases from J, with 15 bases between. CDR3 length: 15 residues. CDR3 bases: TGTGCCAGCAGCTTAGTTCTTCCCCCGGGGGATGGCTACACCTTC. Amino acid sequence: CASSLVLPPGDGYTF.

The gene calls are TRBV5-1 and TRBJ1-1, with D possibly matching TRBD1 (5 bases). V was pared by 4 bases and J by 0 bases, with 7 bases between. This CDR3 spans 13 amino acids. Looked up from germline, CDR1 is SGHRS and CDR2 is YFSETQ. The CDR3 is CASSETVNTEAFF. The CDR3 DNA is TGCGCCAGCAGCGAGACAGTGAACACTGAAGCTTTCTTT.

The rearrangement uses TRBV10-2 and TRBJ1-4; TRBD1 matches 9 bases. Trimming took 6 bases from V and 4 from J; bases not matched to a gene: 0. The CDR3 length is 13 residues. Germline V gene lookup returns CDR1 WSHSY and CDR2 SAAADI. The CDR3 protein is CASRTGGNEKLFF. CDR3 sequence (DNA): TGCGCCAGCAGGACAGGGGGTAATGAAAAACTGTTTTTT.

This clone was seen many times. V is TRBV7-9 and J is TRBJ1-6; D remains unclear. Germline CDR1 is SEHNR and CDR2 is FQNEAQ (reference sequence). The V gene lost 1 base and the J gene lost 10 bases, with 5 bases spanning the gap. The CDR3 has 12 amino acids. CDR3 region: CASSLERSPLHF. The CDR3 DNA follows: TGTGCCAGCAGCTTAGAGCGGTCACCCCTCCACTTT.

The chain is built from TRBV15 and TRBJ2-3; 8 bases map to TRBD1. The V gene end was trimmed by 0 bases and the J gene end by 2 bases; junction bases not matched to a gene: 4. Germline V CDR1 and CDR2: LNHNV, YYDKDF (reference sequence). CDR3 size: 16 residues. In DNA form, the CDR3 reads TGTGCCACCAGCAGAGACGGGACAGGAAACACAGATACGCAGTATTTT. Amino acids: CATSRDGTGNTDTQYF. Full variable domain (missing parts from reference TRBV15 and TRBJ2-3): DAMVIQNPRYQVTQFGKPVTLSCSQTLNHNVMYWYQQKSSQAPKLLFHYYDKDFNNEADTPDNFQSRRPNTSFCFLDIRSPGLGDTAMYLCATSRDGTGNTDTQYFGPGTRLTVL.

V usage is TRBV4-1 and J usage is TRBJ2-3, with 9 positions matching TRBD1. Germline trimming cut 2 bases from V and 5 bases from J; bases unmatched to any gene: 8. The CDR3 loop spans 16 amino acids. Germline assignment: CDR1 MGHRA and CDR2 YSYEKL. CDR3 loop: CASSQPRTGAVDTQYF. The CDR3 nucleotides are TGCGCCAGCAGCCAACCCAGGACAGGGGCGGTAGATACGCAGTATTTT.

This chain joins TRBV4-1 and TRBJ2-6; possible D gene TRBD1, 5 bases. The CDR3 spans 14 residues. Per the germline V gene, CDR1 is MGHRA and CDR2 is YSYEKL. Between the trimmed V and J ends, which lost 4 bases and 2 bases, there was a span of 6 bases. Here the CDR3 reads CASSRRAGANVLTF. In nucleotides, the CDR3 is TGCGCCAGCAGCCGCAGGGCTGGGGCCAACGTCCTGACTTTC.

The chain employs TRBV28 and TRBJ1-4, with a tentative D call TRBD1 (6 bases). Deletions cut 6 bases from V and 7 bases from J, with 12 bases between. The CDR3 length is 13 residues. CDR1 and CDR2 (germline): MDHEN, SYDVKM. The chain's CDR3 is CASRTGRLEKLFF. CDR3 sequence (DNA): TGTGCCAGCAGGACAGGACGGCTTGAAAAACTGTTTTTT.

The CDR3 DNA follows: TGTGCCAGCAGCCCCCAGGGGGCGGGGGAAAAACTGTTTTTT. Translation: CASSPQGAGEKLFF. The chain combines TRBV5-4 with TRBJ1-4; 8 nucleotides line up with TRBD1. The CDR3 loop spans 14 amino acids. Trimming at V came to 4 bases and at J to 8 bases, leaving 7 bases not matched to a gene. CDR1 and CDR2 (germline): SGHNT, YYREEE (reference sequence).

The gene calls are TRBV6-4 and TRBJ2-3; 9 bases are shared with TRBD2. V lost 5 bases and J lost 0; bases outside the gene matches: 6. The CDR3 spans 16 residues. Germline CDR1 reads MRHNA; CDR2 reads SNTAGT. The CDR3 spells CASSPLAGMSTDTQYF. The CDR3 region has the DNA TGTGCCAGCAGTCCCCTAGCGGGGATGAGCACAGATACGCAGTATTTT.

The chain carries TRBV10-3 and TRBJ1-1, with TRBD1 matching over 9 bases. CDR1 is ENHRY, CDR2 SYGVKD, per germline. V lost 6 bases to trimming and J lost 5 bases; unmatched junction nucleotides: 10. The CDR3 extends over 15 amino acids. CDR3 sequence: CAISKQGAQITEAFF. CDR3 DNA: TGTGCCATCAGCAAACAGGGGGCGCAGATTACTGAAGCTTTCTTT.

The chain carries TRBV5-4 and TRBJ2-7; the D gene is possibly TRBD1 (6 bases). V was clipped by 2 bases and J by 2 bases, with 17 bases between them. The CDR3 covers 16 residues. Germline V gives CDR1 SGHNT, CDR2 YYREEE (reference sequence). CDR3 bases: TGTGCCAGCAGCTTAAAACCCGACAGGCAGGCCTACGAGCAGTACTTC. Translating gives CASSLKPDRQAYEQYF.

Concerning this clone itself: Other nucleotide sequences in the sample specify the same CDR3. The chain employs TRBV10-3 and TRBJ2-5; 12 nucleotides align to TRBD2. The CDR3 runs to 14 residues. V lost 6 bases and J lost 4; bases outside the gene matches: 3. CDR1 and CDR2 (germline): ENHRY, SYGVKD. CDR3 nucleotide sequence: TGTGCCATCAGGCCGGGACTAGCGGGAGAGACCCAGTACTTC. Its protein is CAIRPGLAGETQYF.

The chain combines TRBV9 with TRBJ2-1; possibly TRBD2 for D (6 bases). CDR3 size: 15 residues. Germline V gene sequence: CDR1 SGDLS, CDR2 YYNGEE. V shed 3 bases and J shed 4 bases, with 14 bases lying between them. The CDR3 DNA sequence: TGTGCCAGCAGCGAGGCGGGACCCTCGTACAATGAGCAGTTCTTC. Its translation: CASSEAGPSYNEQFF.